This T cell receptor (beta chain) emerged from a study of T cell responses to AZD1222 COVID-19 vaccine. Whole-study results and caveats: Samples come after the peak T cell response, not at day 14. Close to half of all spike-specific TCRs reportedly target regions of the variants that are unmutated. Vaccine-related CD4 TCRs covered spike, predominating at 160-218 and 743-854.

The CDR3 runs to 15 residues. The germline V gene encodes CDR1 SGHNT and CDR2 YENEEA. V shed 3 bases and J shed 4 bases, with 12 bases lying between them. Using immunoSEQ multiplex PCR, the repertoire was profiled, and TCRdb retains in-frame clones only, with some absent. The sample lists 100,000 to 130,000 clones; approximately 90% were seen once. On this clone: Antigen: not known.

J is TRBJ2-2 and V is TRBV11-3, with D maybe TRBD2 (5 bases). This sequence originates from an adult who received the AZD1222 COVID-19 vaccine. The input for sequencing was peripheral blood, taken 28 days after the second AZD1222 dose. CDR3 loop: CASSFSVRGTGELFF. The DNA of the CDR3 is TGTGCCAGCAGCTTTAGCGTCCGCGGCACCGGGGAGCTGTTTTTT.